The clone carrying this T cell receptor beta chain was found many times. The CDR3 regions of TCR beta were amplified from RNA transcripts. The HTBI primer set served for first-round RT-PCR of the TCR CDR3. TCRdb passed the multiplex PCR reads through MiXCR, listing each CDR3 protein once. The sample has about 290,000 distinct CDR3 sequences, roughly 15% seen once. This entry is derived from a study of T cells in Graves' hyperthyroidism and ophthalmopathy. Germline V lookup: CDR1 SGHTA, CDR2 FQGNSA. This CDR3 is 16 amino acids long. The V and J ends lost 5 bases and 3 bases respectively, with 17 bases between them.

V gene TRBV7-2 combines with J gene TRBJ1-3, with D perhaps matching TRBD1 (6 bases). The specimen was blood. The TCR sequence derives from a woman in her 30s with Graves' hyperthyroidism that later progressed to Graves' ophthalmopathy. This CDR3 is CASSQGVGGGGNTIYF. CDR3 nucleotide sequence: TGTGCCAGCAGCCAGGGCGTAGGGGGTGGTGGAAACACCATATATTTT.